The sequence of this T cell receptor (beta chain) was determined in a study of blood T cell repertoires in COVID-19. Study at large: Whether acute or convalescent, the COVID-19 samples came from the United States, Italy and Spain. Sample material is recorded as cDNA or gDNA derived from T cells, B-cell-depleted T cells, or PBMCs.

V shed 0 bases and J 3 bases; nucleotides not matched to a gene: 11. Germline CDR1 reads SGHRS; CDR2 reads YFSETQ. The CDR3 is made up of 19 amino acids. In the authors' workflow: Amplification of reference gene primers provided the estimated nucleated cell counts. The assay was immunoSEQ multiplex PCR, and TCRdb's table has in-frame clones only and misses some. V and J calls and clone size are as listed in that table; D and trimming were resolved from the DNA. The sample includes some 30,000 clones, almost 90% of them seen just once. This clone was recorded once. The sequence came from a woman between 70 and 85 years old with active COVID-19. The chain recombines TRBV5-1 with TRBJ2-6; the match to TRBD2 covers 8 bases. Material: peripheral blood. CDR3 DNA: TGCGCCAGCAGCTTGGACCGAGCGGGGGTGAGAGGTGGGGCCAACGTCCTGACTTTC. Amino acids: CASSLDRAGVRGGANVLTF.